The 24 T cell receptor beta chains in this list originate from one sample, sequenced in a study of shared T cell receptors in the human thymus. Assay: immunoSEQ multiplex PCR; the TCRdb copy retains only in-frame clones and omits some. The repertoire has roughly 710,000 clones, approximately 83% of them found once; the top ten carry around 0.0094%. The same data also went into a second study, on human thymus T cells.

Sample: thymocytes. These receptors all stem from a girl less than two years old with a congenital heart defect.

The chain combines TRBV27 with TRBJ1-1, with no clear D. The V end lost 1 base, the J end lost 1 base, and 10 bases lay between the germline ends. Germline V gene sequence: CDR1 MNHEY, CDR2 SMNVEV (reference sequence). This CDR3 has 15 amino acids. CDR3 loop: CASSLCLTRNTEAFF. In nucleotides, the CDR3 is TGTGCCAGCAGTTTATGTCTCACGAGGAACACTGAAGCTTTCTTT.

The chain joins TRBV5-1 to TRBJ1-2; a possible D gene is TRBD1 (5 bases). V lost 4 bases and J 4 bases, leaving 11 bases between the germline ends. Germline values: CDR1 SGHRS, CDR2 YFSETQ. The CDR3 has 13 residues. CDR3 nucleotide sequence: TGCGCCAGCAGCGGCGGGACCCTCTATGGCTACACCTTC. Its protein is CASSGGTLYGYTF.

Regarding this clone: Other DNA sequences in this sample translate to the same CDR3. The chain combines TRBV6-1 with TRBJ1-1; D is uncertain. From germline, CDR1 is MNHNS and CDR2 SASEGT. V was trimmed by 9 bases and J by 5 bases, leaving 7 bases between them. The CDR3 is 10 amino acids. The CDR3 region has the DNA TGTGCCAGTAGCGGAACTGAAGCTTTCTTT. Translation gives CASSGTEAFF.

The V and J genes are TRBV14 and TRBJ2-6; 11 bases match TRBD2. The CDR3 loop spans 20 amino acids. The J segment lost 1 base and the V segment lost 3 bases, leaving 11 bases of the junction unmatched. The germline V gene encodes CDR1 SGHDN and CDR2 FVKESK. CDR3 sequence reads: CASSHTSLSGGASGANVLTF. The CDR3 nucleotides are TGTGCCAGCAGCCATACCTCTCTTAGCGGGGGGGCGTCTGGGGCCAACGTCCTGACTTTC.

This sequence joins TRBV28 and TRBJ2-7, with 8 bases that match TRBD2. Trimming removed 1 base from V and 5 bases from J; junction bases left unmatched: 19. The CDR3 sequence is 19 residues long. Per germline, CDR1 MDHEN and CDR2 SYDVKM. The CDR3: CASSLSPGPAGGFSDEQYF. The CDR3 DNA follows: TGTGCCAGCAGTTTATCTCCGGGACCGGCGGGGGGTTTTTCCGACGAGCAGTACTTC.

The V call is TRBV5-1, the J call TRBJ1-4; 11 bases map to TRBD1. Unmatched junction bases numbered 6, after V lost 4 bases and J lost 4 bases. The CDR3 totals 16 residues. Germline values: CDR1 SGHRS, CDR2 YFSETQ. This chain's CDR3 is CASSLRTGGLNEKLFF. The CDR3 nucleotides read TGCGCCAGCAGCCTAAGGACAGGGGGCCTTAATGAAAAACTGTTTTTT.

The chain combines TRBV28 with TRBJ1-2; 9 positions match TRBD1. Germline V lookup: CDR1 MDHEN, CDR2 SYDVKM. CDR3 length: 14 amino acids. The trim removed 3 bases at V and 8 bases at J, leaving 7 bases unmatched. CDR3 nucleotide sequence: TGTGCCAGCAGTTTTGCACAGGGGGCGAACGGCTACACCTTC. The encoded protein is CASSFAQGANGYTF.

The chain carries TRBV5-1 and TRBJ2-7, with TRBD2 matching over 14 bases. Trimming at V came to 3 bases and at J to 7 bases, leaving 12 bases not matched to a gene. Germline V gene data show CDR1 as SGHRS and CDR2 as YFSETQ. The CDR3 totals 17 residues. The CDR3 DNA is TGCGCCAGCAGCTGCGGACTAGCGGGGGGCCAACCTCGAGAGCAGTACTTC. It is translated as CASSCGLAGGQPREQYF. Full variable domain (remainder filled in from reference TRBV5-1 and TRBJ2-7): KAGVTQTPRYLIKTRGQQVTLSCSPISGHRSVSWYQQTPGQGLQFLFEYFSETQRNKGNFPGRFSGRQFSNSRSEMNVSTLELGDSALYLCASSCGLAGGQPREQYFGPGTRLTVT.

The chain is built from TRBV5-8 and TRBJ1-3; no reliable D call. CDR1 is SGHTS, CDR2 YDEGEE, per germline. Trimming shortened V by 1 base and J by 0 bases, and 17 bases separated the two germline ends. The CDR3 contains 18 residues. CDR3 sequence: CASSLRGVAKSSGNTIYF. As DNA, the CDR3 is TGTGCCAGCAGCTTGAGAGGCGTGGCGAAGAGCTCTGGAAACACCATATATTTT. The entire variable domain, with the rest obtained from reference TRBV5-8 and TRBJ1-3, is as follows: EAGVTQSPTHLIKTRGQQATLRCSPISGHTSVYWYQQALGLGLQFLLWYDEGEERNRGNFPPRFSGRQFPNYSSELNVNALELEDSALYLCASSLRGVAKSSGNTIYFGEGSWLTVV.

The sample holds one count of this clone. CDR3 nucleotide sequence: TGTGCCAGCAGCCAGAGCGTAGGGGTGGAAATCAATGAAAAACTGTTTTTT. Amino acid sequence: CASSQSVGVEINEKLFF. The chain has TRBV5-5 and TRBJ1-4; the D gene is possibly TRBD1 (5 bases). Germline CDR1 is SGHKS and CDR2 is YYEKEE (reference sequence). The CDR3 is 17 amino acids. V lost 4 bases to trimming and J lost 5 bases, with 21 bases between them.

This rearrangement joins TRBV5-1 to TRBJ2-3, with TRBD2 identical over 13 bases. The CDR3 sequence is 15 residues long. Losses at the gene ends were 4 bases for V and 4 bases for J; bases not matched to a gene: 3. Germline CDR1 is SGHRS and CDR2 is YFSETQ. CDR3 protein: CASSGTSGGADTQYF. As DNA, the CDR3 is TGCGCCAGCAGCGGTACTAGCGGGGGGGCAGATACGCAGTATTTT.

The table lists this clone with a count of one. The chain has TRBV7-9 and TRBJ1-5; D possibly corresponds to TRBD1 (5 bases). V was pared by 1 base and J by 7 bases, with 11 bases between. Germline V gene sequence: CDR1 SEHNR, CDR2 FQNEAQ (reference sequence). This CDR3 region has 14 residues. CDR3 bases: TGTGCCAGCAGCTTAGGGGGCAGAGCCCAGCCCCAGCATTTT. This codes for CASSLGGRAQPQHF. The full variable domain, its missing parts supplied by reference TRBV7-9 and TRBJ1-5, is DTGVSQNPRHKITKRGQNVTFRCDPISEHNRLYWYRQTLGQGPEFLTYFQNEAQLEKSRLLSDRFSAERPKGSFSTLEIQRTEQGDSAMYLCASSLGGRAQPQHFGDGTRLSIL.

This chain links TRBV5-4 with TRBJ2-5, with D tentatively TRBD1 (5 bases). The CDR3 covers 15 residues. Trimming cost V 4 bases and J 2 bases, with 15 bases left between them. Germline V gives CDR1 SGHNT, CDR2 YYREEE (reference sequence). The CDR3 loop reads CASSAGQRQQETQYF. Written as DNA, the CDR3 is TGTGCCAGCAGCGCTGGGCAAAGACAGCAAGAGACCCAGTACTTC.

J is TRBJ2-1 and V is TRBV5-6, with TRBD2 identical over 10 bases. The CDR3 consists of 14 residues. Germline values: CDR1 SGHDT, CDR2 YYEEEE. The trim removed 2 bases at V and 8 bases at J, leaving 4 bases unmatched. In nucleotides, the CDR3 is TGTGCCAGCAGCTTAAGCGGGGGGGCCTATGAGCAGTTCTTC. This codes for CASSLSGGAYEQFF. The full variable domain, with the rest looked up from reference TRBV5-6 and TRBJ2-1, is DAGVTQSPTHLIKTRGQQVTLRCSPKSGHDTVSWYQQALGQGPQFIFQYYEEEERQRGNFPDRFSGHQFPNYSSELNVNALLLGDSALYLCASSLSGGAYEQFFGPGTRLTVL.

This chain links TRBV28 with TRBJ1-3; a weak D match, TRBD1 (5 bases). Germline V gene data show CDR1 as MDHEN and CDR2 as SYDVKM. Trimming cost V 6 bases and J 1 base, with 25 bases left between them. This CDR3 contains 19 residues. The CDR3 DNA follows: TGTGCCAGCAGATACCGCCCGTCGGGGGTTGATTGGTCTGGAAACACCATATATTTT. Residues: CASRYRPSGVDWSGNTIYF.

V gene TRBV9 combines with J gene TRBJ2-3; D perhaps matches TRBD2 (5 bases). The CDR3 length is 17 residues. The germline V gene has CDR1 SGDLS and CDR2 YYNGEE. Trimming left V 0 bases short and J 4 bases short, with 18 bases between. DNA for the CDR3: TGTGCCAGCAGCGTAGGGAGGAAGGGATCGGGCGCAGATACGCAGTATTTT. As protein: CASSVGRKGSGADTQYF. Full variable domain (rest looked up from reference TRBV9 and TRBJ2-3): DSGVTQTPKHLITATGQRVTLRCSPRSGDLSVYWYQQSLDQGLQFLIQYYNGEERAKGNILERFSAQQFPDLHSELNLSSLELGDSALYFCASSVGRKGSGADTQYFGPGTRLTVL.

The chain links TRBV11-2 to TRBJ1-2; 8 bases are shared with TRBD1. CDR1 and CDR2 from the germline V gene are SGHAT and FQNNGV. Trimming took 1 base from V and 6 from J; bases not matched to a gene: 1. This CDR3 region has 13 residues. CDR3 DNA: TGTGCCAGCAGCTTAGTGACAGGGGATGGCTACACCTTC. Amino acid sequence: CASSLVTGDGYTF.

This rearrangement joins TRBV19 to TRBJ1-2; maybe TRBD1 (5 bases). From germline, CDR1 is LNHDA and CDR2 SQIVND (reference sequence). This CDR3 region has 15 residues. The V and J ends lost 6 bases and 6 bases respectively, with 20 bases between them. For the CDR3, the DNA is TGTGCCAGTAGCCCTCAGGGAGGCCTGGAGGATGGCTACACCTTC. Protein sequence: CASSPQGGLEDGYTF.

The rearrangement uses TRBV7-2 and TRBJ2-3; D perhaps matches TRBD2 (6 bases). The CDR3 is made up of 18 amino acids. V was pared by 6 bases and J by 0 bases, with 22 bases between. In germline, CDR1 is SGHTA, CDR2 FQGNSA. The CDR3 sequence is CASSLGGVRGDSTDTQYF. CDR3 nucleotides: TGTGCCAGCAGTCTAGGAGGGGTCCGGGGAGACAGCACAGATACGCAGTATTTT.

V gene TRBV11-1 combines with J gene TRBJ2-2; D is unclear. The CDR3 contains 11 residues. V dropped 6 bases and J dropped 4 bases, with 3 bases sitting between them. Germline V lookup: CDR1 SGHAT, CDR2 FQDESV (reference sequence). The CDR3 region is CASSSTGELFF. DNA for the CDR3: TGTGCCAGCAGTAGCACCGGGGAGCTGTTTTTT.

The genes are TRBV9 and TRBJ2-3; TRBD2 aligns across 11 bases. In germline, CDR1 is SGDLS, CDR2 YYNGEE. CDR3 length: 14 amino acids. Trimming cost V 0 bases and J 10 bases; bases outside gene matches: 4. The CDR3 loop is CASSVETSGAAQYF. The CDR3 nucleotides read TGTGCCAGCAGCGTAGAGACTAGCGGGGCAGCGCAGTATTTT. The variable domain in full, completed from reference TRBV9 and TRBJ2-3, reads DSGVTQTPKHLITATGQRVTLRCSPRSGDLSVYWYQQSLDQGLQFLIQYYNGEERAKGNILERFSAQQFPDLHSELNLSSLELGDSALYFCASSVETSGAAQYFGPGTRLTVL.

The genes are TRBV30 and TRBJ1-6; D gene unclear. Germline assignment: CDR1 GTSNPN and CDR2 SVGIG (reference sequence). CDR3 length equals 18 residues. Trimming took off 5 bases at V and 6 bases at J, with 26 bases between the two ends. This chain's CDR3 is CAWSPRPLEEVSNSPLHF. The DNA of the CDR3 is TGTGCCTGGTCCCCGAGGCCTCTGGAAGAGGTTAGTAATTCACCCCTCCACTTT.

The chain links TRBV11-2 to TRBJ1-1, with TRBD1 matching over 9 bases. Germline V CDR1 and CDR2: SGHAT, FQNNGV. This CDR3 is 16 amino acids long. V trimming: 1 base; J trimming: 2 bases; junction bases outside the gene matches: 5. The CDR3 DNA is TGTGCCAGCAGCTTAGGTAGACAGGGGGGAAACACTGAAGCTTTCTTT. It encodes CASSLGRQGGNTEAFF.

This clone showed up just a few times. V gene TRBV7-2 combines with J gene TRBJ2-2, with a tentative D call TRBD1 (6 bases). This CDR3 has 17 amino acids. The germline V gene encodes CDR1 SGHTA and CDR2 FQGNSA. Between the trimmed V and J ends, which lost 5 bases and 1 base, there was a span of 17 bases. The CDR3 spells CASSQIRGDMNTGELFF. For the CDR3, the DNA is TGTGCCAGCAGCCAGATAAGAGGGGACATGAACACCGGGGAGCTGTTTTTT.